The 28 T cell receptor beta chains below were found in one sample sequenced in a study of blood T cell repertoires in COVID-19. The assay was immunoSEQ multiplex PCR, and TCRdb's table has in-frame clones only and misses some. Among about 140,000 clones listed, 70% to 90% were seen once. The sequenced material came from PBMCs or T cells enriched from blood (not recorded which). Receptor source: a woman aged 50 to 65 with acute COVID-19.

This clone appeared a few times. The chain joins TRBV9 to TRBJ1-2; tentative D call: TRBD1 (5 bases). CDR3 length: 13 amino acids. Trimming cost V 0 bases and J 7 bases, with 10 bases left between them. Germline V gene sequence: CDR1 SGDLS, CDR2 YYNGEE. The CDR3 region has the DNA TGTGCCAGCAGCGTAGTGGAAGGGGCTGGCTACACCTTC. Translating gives CASSVVEGAGYTF.

The V and J genes are TRBV2 and TRBJ1-5, with D perhaps matching TRBD1 (5 bases). The CDR3 totals 14 residues. The V gene's germline CDR1 is SNHLY and CDR2 FYNNEI. The germline V and J ends were trimmed by 4 bases and 0 bases, with 7 bases remaining between them. The CDR3 DNA reads as TGTGCCAGCAGTGGTGACAGTAGCAATCAGCCCCAGCATTTT. Translation gives CASSGDSSNQPQHF.

The chain links TRBV5-1 to TRBJ1-2; D is ambiguous. The germline V and J ends were trimmed by 4 bases and 0 bases, with 10 bases remaining between them. Germline-derived CDR1 and CDR2 are SGHRS and YFSETQ. This CDR3 is built from 14 residues. CDR3 loop: CASSVSPSNYGYTF. The CDR3 region has the DNA TGCGCCAGCAGCGTCAGTCCATCTAACTATGGCTACACCTTC.

This chain joins TRBV10-3 and TRBJ1-1, with TRBD1 matching over 7 bases. CDR1 and CDR2 from the germline V gene are ENHRY and SYGVKD. J gave up 0 bases and V 4 bases, and 2 bases lay outside the gene matches. CDR3 size: 14 residues. CDR3 sequence (DNA): TGTGCCATCAGTGTTGGGACAGTGAACACTGAAGCTTTCTTT. Translating it yields CAISVGTVNTEAFF.

This chain uses TRBV11-2 with TRBJ1-2; TRBD1 might be the D (5 bases). Germline values: CDR1 SGHAT, CDR2 FQNNGV. CDR3 length: 16 residues. V dropped 1 base and J dropped 8 bases, with 20 bases sitting between them. The CDR3 spells CASSLAPDTGGSGYTF. For the CDR3, the DNA is TGTGCCAGCAGCTTAGCCCCCGACACGGGGGGGAGCGGCTACACCTTC.

The chain recombines TRBV7-9 with TRBJ2-1; 13 positions match TRBD2. This CDR3 comprises 16 residues. The junction had 10 bases not matched to a gene; V was cut back by 5 bases and J by 9 bases. The germline V gene has CDR1 SEHNR and CDR2 FQNEAQ (reference sequence). The CDR3 DNA is TGTGCCAGCAGCACACCCGGGACTAGCGGGATGGTTGAGCAGTTCTTC. This sequence encodes CASSTPGTSGMVEQFF.

CDR3 coding DNA: TGCGCCAGCAGCCGGTACAGGTCCGGAGCCCAAGAGACCCAGTACTTC. Translated, it gives CASSRYRSGAQETQYF. V and J are TRBV5-1 and TRBJ2-5; D might be TRBD1 (5 bases). V gave up 4 bases and J gave up 1 base, with 17 bases separating them. The CDR3 has 16 residues. CDR1 and CDR2 from the germline V gene are SGHRS and YFSETQ.

The chain couples TRBV13 to TRBJ2-1, with TRBD2 identical over 7 bases. After removal of 7 bases from V and 7 bases from J, the junction contained 13 bases not matched to a gene. Germline V CDR1 and CDR2: PRHDT, FYEKMQ (reference sequence). The CDR3 loop spans 15 amino acids. The CDR3 bases are TGTGCCAGCAACTATCAGCGGGACTTTGTAAATGAGCAGTTCTTC. This codes for CASNYQRDFVNEQFF.

V gene TRBV19 combines with J gene TRBJ2-6, with TRBD1 matching over 9 bases. Germline CDR1 LNHDA, CDR2 SQIVND (reference sequence). The CDR3 consists of 20 residues. Losses at the gene ends were 0 bases for V and 3 bases for J; bases not matched to a gene: 12. The CDR3 loop is CASSIDPDRGISHGANVLTF. CDR3 DNA sequence: TGTGCCAGTAGTATAGATCCGGACAGGGGAATCTCGCATGGGGCCAACGTCCTGACTTTC.

This clone was counted between two and nine times. J is TRBJ2-6 and V is TRBV7-9; 7 bases align to TRBD1. In germline, CDR1 is SEHNR, CDR2 FQNEAQ (reference sequence). Unmatched junction bases numbered 4, after V lost 6 bases and J lost 2 bases. The CDR3 loop spans 15 amino acids. CDR3 bases: TGTGCCAGCAGAGCCGACAGGGCTGGGGCCAACGTCCTGACTTTC. Encoded protein: CASRADRAGANVLTF. Using reference TRBV7-9 and TRBJ2-6 for the parts outside the CDR3, the full variable domain is DTGVSQNPRHKITKRGQNVTFRCDPISEHNRLYWYRQTLGQGPEFLTYFQNEAQLEKSRLLSDRFSAERPKGSFSTLEIQRTEQGDSAMYLCASRADRAGANVLTFGAGSRLTVL.

The table lists this clone with a few counts. The CDR3 protein is CASRGTSGMSTNRAEQYF. The CDR3 region has the DNA TGTGCCAGCAGAGGGACTAGCGGGATGAGCACCAATAGGGCCGAGCAGTACTTC. The chain recombines TRBV2 with TRBJ2-7, with TRBD2 matching 13 bases. The junction had 17 bases not matched to a gene; V was cut back by 6 bases and J by 6 bases. The CDR3 length is 18 residues. Germline V gene sequence: CDR1 SNHLY, CDR2 FYNNEI.

The count of this clone is one. The rearrangement joins TRBV3-1 (or the pseudogene TRBV3-2) to TRBJ1-3, with TRBD1 matching over 12 bases. Germline V gene lookup returns CDR1 LGHDT and CDR2 YNNKEL (reference sequence). The V and J ends lost 4 bases and 3 bases, in that order; junction bases with no gene match: 10. This CDR3 region has 18 residues. The CDR3 DNA reads as TGTGCCAGCAGCCCGAACAGGTGGGACAGGGGGCTTGGAAACACCATATATTTT. Protein: CASSPNRWDRGLGNTIYF.

V and J are TRBV19 and TRBJ2-3; 8 bases align to TRBD1. Unmatched junction bases numbered 9, after V lost 3 bases and J lost 4 bases. The CDR3 spans 16 residues. Per the germline V gene, CDR1 is LNHDA and CDR2 is SQIVND (reference sequence). CDR3 DNA: TGTGCCAGTAGTATTCGAGCCAGGGGGCAAGCAGATACGCAGTATTTT. Amino acids: CASSIRARGQADTQYF.

The chain has TRBV10-1 and TRBJ1-1; D remains unclear. V dropped 2 bases and J dropped 1 base, with 8 bases sitting between them. This CDR3 has 14 residues. Germline V CDR1 and CDR2: WNHNN, SYGVQD (reference sequence). The CDR3 reads CASSERGSNTEAFF. CDR3 DNA sequence: TGCGCCAGCAGTGAGCGGGGATCGAACACTGAAGCTTTCTTT.

The chain combines TRBV4-2 with TRBJ2-3, with 8 nucleotides matching TRBD2. The germline gives CDR1 LGHNA, CDR2 YNFKEQ. V lost 4 bases to trimming and J lost 0 bases; unmatched junction nucleotides: 3. The CDR3 is made up of 15 amino acids. The CDR3 region has the DNA TGTGCCAGCAGCCCGACTAGCGCGAGCACAGATACGCAGTATTTT. This encodes CASSPTSASTDTQYF.

The rearrangement joins TRBV18 to TRBJ1-1, with D possibly TRBD1 on 6 matching bases. This CDR3 region has 14 residues. CDR1 KGHSH and CDR2 LQKENI come from the germline V gene. The V end lost 5 bases, the J end lost 6 bases, and 16 bases lay between the germline ends. CDR3 residues: CASSGRQTGAEAFF. The CDR3, as DNA: TGTGCCAGCTCAGGACGACAGACAGGCGCTGAAGCTTTCTTT. The full variable domain, completed using reference TRBV18 and TRBJ1-1, is NAGVMQNPRHLVRRRGQEARLRCSPMKGHSHVYWYRQLPEEGLKFMVYLQKENIIDESGMPKERFSAEFPKEGPSILRIQQVVRGDSAAYFCASSGRQTGAEAFFGQGTRLTVV.

The V gene is TRBV2, the J gene TRBJ2-1; 8 bases fit TRBD2. Unmatched junction bases numbered 0, after V lost 2 bases and J lost 0 bases. Germline CDR1 is SNHLY and CDR2 is FYNNEI. CDR3 size: 15 residues. The CDR3 protein is CASSESGSSYNEQFF. As DNA, the CDR3 is TGTGCCAGCAGTGAAAGCGGGAGCTCCTACAATGAGCAGTTCTTC.

The chain recombines TRBV19 with TRBJ1-4; no definite D call. Germline CDR1 reads LNHDA; CDR2 reads SQIVND (reference sequence). Deletions cut 3 bases from V and 8 bases from J, with 4 bases between. The CDR3 has 11 amino acids. The CDR3 loop reads CASSILEKLFF. The DNA of the CDR3 is TGTGCCAGTAGTATCCTCGAAAAACTGTTTTTT.

This chain joins TRBV7-9 and TRBJ1-1; D perhaps matches TRBD1 (6 bases). Germline-derived CDR1 and CDR2 are SEHNR and FQNEAQ (reference sequence). V lost 3 bases, J lost 1 base, and 9 bases lay in between. The CDR3 runs to 14 residues. In DNA form, the CDR3 reads TGTGCCAGCAGCTTCAGGGGTGAGAACACTGAAGCTTTCTTT. It is translated as CASSFRGENTEAFF.

The V and J genes are TRBV29-1 and TRBJ2-5; 9 bases align to TRBD2. Trimming took 5 bases from V and 4 from J; bases not matched to a gene: 5. Germline CDR1 and CDR2: SQVTM and ANQGSEA. This CDR3 is 13 amino acids long. The CDR3 sequence: CSVRPTSGETQYF. The CDR3 DNA reads as TGCAGCGTTCGGCCGACTAGCGGAGAGACCCAGTACTTC.

The rearrangement uses TRBV27 and TRBJ2-7; perhaps TRBD1 as D (5 bases). This CDR3 has 16 residues. CDR1 is MNHEY, CDR2 SMNVEV, per germline (reference sequence). Trimming removed 6 bases from V and 0 bases from J, with 18 bases in between. Written as DNA, the CDR3 is TGTGCCAGCAGCCCAGCTGGGTACAGGCTCTCCTACGAGCAGTACTTC. Translating gives CASSPAGYRLSYEQYF.

The chain links TRBV4-3 to TRBJ2-7, with a tentative D call TRBD1 (6 bases). Germline V gene data show CDR1 as LGHNA and CDR2 as YSLEER. With 0 bases removed from V and 3 bases from J, the gap between germline ends came to 15 bases. The CDR3 runs 16 residues. The CDR3 nucleotides read TGCGCCAGCAGCCAAGAGACGGGCAGGGGATACTACGAGCAGTACTTC. Encoded protein: CASSQETGRGYYEQYF.

The chain carries TRBV9 and TRBJ2-1; D might be TRBD2 (5 bases). The V end lost 0 bases, the J end lost 10 bases, and 11 bases lay between the germline ends. There are 13 residues in the CDR3. CDR1 and CDR2 (germline): SGDLS, YYNGEE. CDR3 DNA: TGTGCCAGCAGCGTAGTTAGCGATGGAGAGCAGTTCTTC. It translates to CASSVVSDGEQFF.

This chain uses TRBV2 with TRBJ1-2; D is uncertain. The V and J ends lost 6 bases and 7 bases respectively, with 18 bases between them. CDR1 is SNHLY and CDR2 is FYNNEI in the germline V gene. This CDR3 contains 14 residues. The CDR3 region has the DNA TGTGCCAGCAGCGCCCTTGGAGGGCTCACTGGCTACACCTTC. Amino acid sequence: CASSALGGLTGYTF.

This clone was recorded only once. This chain uses TRBV30 with TRBJ2-5, with D perhaps matching TRBD2 (5 bases). Germline CDR1 is GTSNPN and CDR2 is SVGIG (reference sequence). The CDR3 is made up of 13 amino acids. The germline V and J ends were trimmed by 4 bases and 2 bases, with 11 bases remaining between them. This CDR3 is CAWTRGRQETQYF. In nucleotides, the CDR3 is TGTGCCTGGACCCGGGGTCGGCAAGAGACCCAGTACTTC.

The CDR3 spells CASSLVGSTTYEQYF. As DNA, the CDR3 is TGCGCCAGCAGCTTGGTTGGTAGCACCACCTACGAGCAGTACTTC. This chain uses TRBV5-1 with TRBJ2-7; no clear D. This CDR3 is 15 amino acids long. Germline V gives CDR1 SGHRS, CDR2 YFSETQ. V lost 0 bases and J 2 bases, leaving 12 bases between the germline ends.

The chain couples TRBV7-8 to TRBJ2-2; 7 bases agree with TRBD2. The CDR3 has 16 residues. Germline-derived CDR1 and CDR2 are SGHVS and FQNEAQ. Trimming at V came to 0 bases and at J to 5 bases, leaving 6 bases not matched to a gene. CDR3 sequence: CASSLARGRGTGELFF. The CDR3, as DNA: TGTGCCAGCAGCTTAGCGCGGGGGAGGGGAACCGGGGAGCTGTTTTTT.

The rearrangement uses TRBV7-9 and TRBJ1-2; D is ambiguous. This CDR3 has 14 amino acids. The V and J ends lost 1 base and 9 bases respectively, with 15 bases between them. The germline V gene encodes CDR1 SEHNR and CDR2 FQNEAQ (reference sequence). As DNA, the CDR3 is TGTGCCAGCAGCTTAGATCAGCAAGCTAGGAGCTACACCTTC. Translating it yields CASSLDQQARSYTF.